This passage covers 13 T cell receptor beta chains from one sample sequenced in a study of blood T cell repertoires in COVID-19. Produced via immunoSEQ multiplex PCR; TCRdb's table is partial and in-frame only. This table has 330,000 or so clones, 88% appearing once. Sample: PBMCs or T cells enriched from blood (not recorded which). These receptors all come from a woman aged 25 to 45 who had been exposed to COVID-19.

The chain is built from TRBV27 and TRBJ1-2; 7 positions match TRBD1. The CDR3 is made up of 17 amino acids. The V gene end was trimmed by 3 bases and the J gene end by 0 bases; junction bases not matched to a gene: 10. Germline V gene lookup returns CDR1 MNHEY and CDR2 SMNVEV (reference sequence). The CDR3 DNA reads as TGTGCCAGCAGTTTTGGTGCCAGGGGGGCTCCTAACTATGGCTACACCTTC. This translates into CASSFGARGAPNYGYTF.

The rearrangement links TRBV27 to TRBJ1-6, with TRBD1 as a possible D gene (5 bases). Deletions cut 2 bases from V and 9 bases from J, with 14 bases between. From germline, CDR1 is MNHEY and CDR2 SMNVEV (reference sequence). The CDR3 contains 15 residues. CDR3 sequence: CASSLEGQGGSPLHF. The CDR3 region has the DNA TGTGCCAGCAGTTTAGAAGGGCAGGGCGGTTCACCCCTCCACTTT.

This rearrangement joins TRBV9 to TRBJ2-6; tentatively, D is TRBD2 (5 bases). The CDR3 extends over 17 amino acids. Deletions cut 0 bases from V and 1 base from J, with 11 bases between. Germline CDR1 SGDLS, CDR2 YYNGEE. The CDR3 nucleotides read TGTGCCAGCAGCGTAGAGGACTCCTTTTCTGGGGCCAACGTCCTGACTTTC. This translates into CASSVEDSFSGANVLTF.

V is TRBV27 and J is TRBJ1-1; D not certain. Trimming pared 2 bases from V and 4 bases from J, leaving 8 bases between. The CDR3 spans 13 residues. The germline gives CDR1 MNHEY, CDR2 SMNVEV (reference sequence). CDR3 nucleotides: TGTGCCAGCAGTTTACAGGCTGTCACTGAAGCTTTCTTT. Translating it yields CASSLQAVTEAFF.

This chain uses TRBV15 with TRBJ2-7, with a weak D call TRBD1 (6 bases). V was pared by 0 bases and J by 7 bases, with 25 bases between. The V gene's germline CDR1 is LNHNV and CDR2 YYDKDF (reference sequence). The CDR3 contains 18 residues. The CDR3 DNA reads TGTGCCACCAGCAGAGATCCGGACAGTCCCTCTGCAACGGGGGAGCAGTACTTC. This translates into CATSRDPDSPSATGEQYF.

The rearrangement links TRBV2 to TRBJ1-3; D not resolved. CDR1 and CDR2 from the germline V gene are SNHLY and FYNNEI. The CDR3 is 14 residues long. V dropped 0 bases and J dropped 0 bases, with 3 bases sitting between them. CDR3 nucleotide sequence: TGTGCCAGCAGTGAAGCGAGCTCTGGAAACACCATATATTTT. This sequence encodes CASSEASSGNTIYF.

The chain has TRBV9 and TRBJ1-6; D is uncertain. This CDR3 contains 14 residues. With 3 bases removed from V and 10 bases from J, the gap between germline ends came to 14 bases. Germline CDR1 is SGDLS and CDR2 is YYNGEE. The CDR3 spells CASSEVSIGSPLHF. The CDR3 bases are TGTGCCAGCAGCGAGGTTTCGATCGGGTCACCCCTCCACTTT.

The V call is TRBV5-6, the J call TRBJ1-2, with a tentative D call TRBD1 (5 bases). The CDR3 is made up of 15 amino acids. V gave up 2 bases and J gave up 0 bases, with 11 bases separating them. Germline-derived CDR1 and CDR2 are SGHDT and YYEEEE. CDR3 sequence: CASSFRRGPNYGYTF. CDR3 DNA: TGTGCCAGCAGCTTTCGTAGGGGCCCTAACTATGGCTACACCTTC.

The rearrangement joins TRBV28 to TRBJ1-6; 9 nucleotides align to TRBD1. With V trimmed by 4 bases and J by 9 bases, 10 bases remained unmatched. Germline assignment: CDR1 MDHEN and CDR2 SYDVKM. This CDR3 has 16 residues. CDR3 region: CASSSITGGAFSPLHF. In nucleotides, the CDR3 is TGTGCCAGCAGTTCTATTACAGGGGGCGCGTTTTCACCCCTCCACTTT. The full variable domain, in which reference TRBV28 and TRBJ1-6 provide the parts outside the CDR3, is DVKVTQSSRYLVKRTGEKVFLECVQDMDHENMFWYRQDPGLGLRLIYFSYDVKMKEKGDIPEGYSVSREKKERFSLILESASTNQTSMYLCASSSITGGAFSPLHFGNGTRLTVT.

The V gene is TRBV5-4, the J gene TRBJ2-5, with D possibly TRBD2 on 5 matching bases. Germline V gene sequence: CDR1 SGHNT, CDR2 YYREEE (reference sequence). Trimming cost V 5 bases and J 3 bases, with 8 bases left between them. The length of the CDR3 is 12 residues. The CDR3 coding sequence is TGTGCCAGCAGTCATAGCGAAGAGACCCAGTACTTC. Its protein product is CASSHSEETQYF. The variable domain in full, completed from reference TRBV5-4 and TRBJ2-5, reads ETGVTQSPTHLIKTRGQQVTLRCSSQSGHNTVSWYQQALGQGPQFIFQYYREEENGRGNFPPRFSGLQFPNYSSELNVNALELDDSALYLCASSHSEETQYFGPGTRLLVL.

The rearrangement links TRBV20-1 to TRBJ1-5; D unresolved. V gave up 3 bases and J gave up 2 bases, with 11 bases separating them. Germline CDR1 reads DFQATT; CDR2 reads SNEGSKA (reference sequence). CDR3 length: 14 residues. As DNA, the CDR3 is TGCAGTGCTAGTTACGGGTTCGGCAATCAGCCCCAGCATTTT. This translates into CSASYGFGNQPQHF.

This clone has a handful of counts. This sequence joins TRBV9 and TRBJ2-5; a possible D gene is TRBD2 (5 bases). V lost 4 bases, J lost 4 bases, and 17 bases lay in between. This CDR3 has 15 residues. Germline V gives CDR1 SGDLS, CDR2 YYNGEE. The DNA for the CDR3 is TGTGCCAGCAGCCCTCGGACTCCCTGGGGAGAGACCCAGTACTTC. Translating gives CASSPRTPWGETQYF.

The V call is TRBV5-1, the J call TRBJ1-3; no clear D. The CDR3 is 15 residues long. CDR1 and CDR2 (germline): SGHRS, YFSETQ. V was cut by 1 base and J by 0 bases, with 8 bases left in between. The CDR3 DNA reads as TGCGCCAGCAGCTTGAGCGGCATCTCTGGAAACACCATATATTTT. It translates to CASSLSGISGNTIYF.